Included here is one T cell receptor beta chain sequence, with context. Its antigen is undetermined. Germline CDR1 ENHRY, CDR2 SYGVKD. The length of the CDR3 is 15 residues. This record belongs to a study of T cells expressing NK-cell markers. Overall study: Each TCR beta repertoire originated in sorted T cells that were CD3+CD56+NKG2C+, CD3+CD56+NKG2C- or CD3+CD56-NKG2C+.

Study-wide points: Whether expanded NKG2C-expressing T cell clones recognize HCMV is unknown.

The authors generated TCR beta cDNA through 5'RACE template switching with UMIs. Reprocessing the 5' RACE reads, TCRdb reports a single entry for every CDR3 protein and omits DNA. Its listing shows some 410,000 distinct CDR3 sequences. The chain uses TRBV10-3 and TRBJ2-3; TCRdb gives TRBD2 as the D gene, but with no DNA this cannot be confirmed. Sample: blood T cells: a sorted CD56 or NKG2C T cell subset, CD4+ or CD8+ T cells, or bulk PBMC T cells (not recorded which). This receptor was obtained from a woman between 18 and 70 years old in good health. The CDR3 loop is CATQTSGGSTDTQYF.